The clone carrying this T cell receptor (beta chain) was recorded many times. Its antigen remains unidentified. The data derive from a study of T cells in Graves' hyperthyroidism and ophthalmopathy. Study results and limitations: Clonotypes that were expanded in thyroid above 0.001 mostly appeared in blood too.

RNA transcripts were the template for amplifying TCR beta CDR3 regions. During a first-round RT-PCR of the TCR CDR3, the HTBI primer set was used. MiXCR, applied by TCRdb to the multiplex PCR reads, yields one record per CDR3 protein. The sample has roughly 510,000 distinct CDR3 sequences, under 25% seen once. Per germline, CDR1 SQVTM and CDR2 ANQGSEA. The CDR3 sequence is 11 residues long. V was pared by 6 bases and J by 6 bases, with 12 bases between. Hyperthyroidism of Graves' type that showed no ophthalmopathy progression within 18 months was stable. Diagnosis rested on symptoms, serum thyroxine and TRAb, thyroid ultrasound, and orbital computed tomography. Source material for PBMCs was over 7.5 ml fresh peripheral blood.

Material: blood. This sequence was found in a man in his late teens or twenties with Graves' hyperthyroidism. This chain links TRBV29-1 with TRBJ2-7; the D gene is possibly TRBD2 (6 bases). The CDR3 loop reads CSVGAGPEQYF. The CDR3 nucleotides read TGCAGCGTGGGCGCGGGACCCGAGCAGTACTTC.